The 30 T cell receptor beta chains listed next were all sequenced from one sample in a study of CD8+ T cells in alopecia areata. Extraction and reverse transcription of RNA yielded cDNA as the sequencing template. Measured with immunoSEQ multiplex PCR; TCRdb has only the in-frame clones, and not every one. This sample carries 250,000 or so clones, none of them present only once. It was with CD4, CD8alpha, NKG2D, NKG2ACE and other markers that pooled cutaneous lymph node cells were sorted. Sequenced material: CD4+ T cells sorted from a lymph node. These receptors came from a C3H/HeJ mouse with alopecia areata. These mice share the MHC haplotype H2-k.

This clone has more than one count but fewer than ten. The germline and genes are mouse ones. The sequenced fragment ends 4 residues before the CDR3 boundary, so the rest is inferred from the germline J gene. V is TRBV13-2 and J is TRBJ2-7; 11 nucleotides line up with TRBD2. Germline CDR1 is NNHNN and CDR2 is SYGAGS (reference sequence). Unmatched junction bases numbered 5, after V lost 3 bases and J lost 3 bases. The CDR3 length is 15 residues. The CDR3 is CASGASGTGGYEQYF. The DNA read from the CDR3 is TGTGCCAGCGGTGCCTCCGGGACTGGGGGCTAT.

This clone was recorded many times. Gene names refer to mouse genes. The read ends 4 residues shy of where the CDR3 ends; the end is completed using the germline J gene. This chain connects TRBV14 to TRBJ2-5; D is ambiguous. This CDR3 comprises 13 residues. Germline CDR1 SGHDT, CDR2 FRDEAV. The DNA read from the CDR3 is TGTGCCAGCAGTTTAGGCTGGAAAGAC. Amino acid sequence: CASSLGWKD. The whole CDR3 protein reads CASSLGWKDTQYF.

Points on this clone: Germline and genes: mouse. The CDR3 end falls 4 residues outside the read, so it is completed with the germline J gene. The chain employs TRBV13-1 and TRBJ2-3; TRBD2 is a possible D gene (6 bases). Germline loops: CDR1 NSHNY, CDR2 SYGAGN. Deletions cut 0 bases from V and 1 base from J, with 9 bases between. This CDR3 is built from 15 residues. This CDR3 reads CASSDARLGAETLYF. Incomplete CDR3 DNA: TGTGCCAGCAGTGATGCCCGACTGGGTGCAGAA.

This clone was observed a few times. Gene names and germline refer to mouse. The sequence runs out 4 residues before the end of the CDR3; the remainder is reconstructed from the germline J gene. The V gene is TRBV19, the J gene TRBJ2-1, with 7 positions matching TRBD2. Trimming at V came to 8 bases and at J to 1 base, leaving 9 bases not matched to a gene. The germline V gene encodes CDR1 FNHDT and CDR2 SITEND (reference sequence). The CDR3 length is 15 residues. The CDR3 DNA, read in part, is TGTGCCAGTTCTATGACTGGGCCCAACTATGCT. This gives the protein CASSMTGPNYA. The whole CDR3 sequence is CASSMTGPNYAEQFF. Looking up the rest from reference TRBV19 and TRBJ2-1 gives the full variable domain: GGIITQTPKFLIGQEGQKLTLKCQQNFNHDTMYWYRQDSGKGLRLIYYSITENDLQKGDLSEGYDASREKKSSFSLTVTSAQKNEMAVFLCASSMTGPNYAEQFFGPGTRLTVL.

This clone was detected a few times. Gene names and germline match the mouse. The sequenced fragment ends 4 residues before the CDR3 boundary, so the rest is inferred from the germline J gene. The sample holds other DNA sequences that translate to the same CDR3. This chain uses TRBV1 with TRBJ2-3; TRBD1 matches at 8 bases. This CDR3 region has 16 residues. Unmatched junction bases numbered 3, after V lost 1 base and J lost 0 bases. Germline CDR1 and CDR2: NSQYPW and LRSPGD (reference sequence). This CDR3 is CTCSAGQGASAETLYF. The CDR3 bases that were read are TGCACCTGCAGTGCAGGGCAGGGGGCTAGTGCAGAA.

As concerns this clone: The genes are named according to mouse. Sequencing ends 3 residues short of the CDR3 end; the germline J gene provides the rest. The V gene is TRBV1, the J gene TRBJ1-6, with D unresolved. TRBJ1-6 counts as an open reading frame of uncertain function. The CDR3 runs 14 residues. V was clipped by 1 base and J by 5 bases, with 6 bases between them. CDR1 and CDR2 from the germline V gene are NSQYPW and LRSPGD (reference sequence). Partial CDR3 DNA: TGCACCTGCAGTGCAGCACATAATAATTCGCCC. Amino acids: CTCSAAHNNSP. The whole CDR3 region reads CTCSAAHNNSPLYF.

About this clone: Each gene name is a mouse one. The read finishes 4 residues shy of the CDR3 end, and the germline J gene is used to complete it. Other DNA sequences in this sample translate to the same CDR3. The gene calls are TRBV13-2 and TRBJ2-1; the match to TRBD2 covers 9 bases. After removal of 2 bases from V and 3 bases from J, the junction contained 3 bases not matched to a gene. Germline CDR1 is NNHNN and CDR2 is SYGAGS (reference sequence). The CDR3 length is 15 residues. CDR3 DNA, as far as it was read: TGTGCCAGCGGTGAACAGACTGGGGGCTATGCT. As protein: CASGEQTGGYA. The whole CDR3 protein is CASGEQTGGYAEQFF.

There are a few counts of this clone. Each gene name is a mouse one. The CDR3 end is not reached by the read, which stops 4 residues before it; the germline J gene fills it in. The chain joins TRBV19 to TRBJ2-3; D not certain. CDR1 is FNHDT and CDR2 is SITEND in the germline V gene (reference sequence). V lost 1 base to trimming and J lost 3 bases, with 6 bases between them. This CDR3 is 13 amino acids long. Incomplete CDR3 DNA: TGTGCCAGCAGTATAAAGCAGGCAGAA. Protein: CASSIKQAE. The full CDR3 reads CASSIKQAETLYF.

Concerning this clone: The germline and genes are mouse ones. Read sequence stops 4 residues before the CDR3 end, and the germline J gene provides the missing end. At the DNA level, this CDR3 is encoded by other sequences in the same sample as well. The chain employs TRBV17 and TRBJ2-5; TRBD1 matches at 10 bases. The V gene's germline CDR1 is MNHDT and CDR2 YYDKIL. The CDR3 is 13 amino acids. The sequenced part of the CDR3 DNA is TGTGCTAGCAGTACGGGACAGGGGGAC. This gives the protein CASSTGQGD. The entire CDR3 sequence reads CASSTGQGDTQYF.

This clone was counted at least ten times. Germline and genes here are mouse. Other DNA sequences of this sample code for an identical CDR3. This CDR3 is CASSRGGYAEQFF. The sequenced part of the CDR3 DNA is TGTGCTAGCAGTAGGGGGGGCTATGCT. The chain recombines TRBV17 with TRBJ2-1; weak D call: TRBD2 (6 bases). Coverage ceases 4 residues before the CDR3 finishes, and the germline J gene fills in the end. In germline, CDR1 is MNHDT, CDR2 YYDKIL. CDR3 length equals 13 residues. V dropped 3 bases and J dropped 3 bases, with 6 bases sitting between them.

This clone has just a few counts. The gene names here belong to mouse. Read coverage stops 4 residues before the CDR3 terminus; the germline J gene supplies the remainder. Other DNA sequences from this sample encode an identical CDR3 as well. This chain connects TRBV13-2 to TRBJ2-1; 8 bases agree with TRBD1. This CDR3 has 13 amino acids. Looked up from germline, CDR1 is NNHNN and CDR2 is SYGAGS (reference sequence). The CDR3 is CASGDRGLAEQFF. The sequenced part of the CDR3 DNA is TGTGCCAGCGGTGACAGGGGGCTGGCT.

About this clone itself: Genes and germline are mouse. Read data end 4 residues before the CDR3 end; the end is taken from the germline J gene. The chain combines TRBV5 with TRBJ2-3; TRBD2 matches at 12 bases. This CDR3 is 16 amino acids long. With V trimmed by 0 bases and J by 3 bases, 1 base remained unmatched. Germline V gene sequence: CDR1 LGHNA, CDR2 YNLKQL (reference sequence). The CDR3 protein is CASSQEDWGGAETLYF. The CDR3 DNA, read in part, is TGTGCCAGCAGCCAAGAAGACTGGGGGGGCGCAGAA.

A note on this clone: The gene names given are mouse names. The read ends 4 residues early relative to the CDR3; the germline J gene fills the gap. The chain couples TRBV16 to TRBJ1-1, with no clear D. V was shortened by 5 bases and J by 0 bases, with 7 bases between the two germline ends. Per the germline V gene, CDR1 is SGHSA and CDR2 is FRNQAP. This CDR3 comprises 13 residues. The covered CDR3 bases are TGTGCAAGCAGCATCGAGGCAAACACA. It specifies CASSIEANT. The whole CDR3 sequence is CASSIEANTEVFF.

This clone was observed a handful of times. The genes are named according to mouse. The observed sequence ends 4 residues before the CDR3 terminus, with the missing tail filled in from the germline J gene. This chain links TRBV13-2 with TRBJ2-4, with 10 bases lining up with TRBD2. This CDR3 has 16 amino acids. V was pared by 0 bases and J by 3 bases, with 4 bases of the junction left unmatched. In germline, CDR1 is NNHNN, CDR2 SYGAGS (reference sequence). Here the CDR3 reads CASGDADWGAQNTLYF. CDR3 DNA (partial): TGTGCCAGCGGTGATGCAGACTGGGGGGCCCAAAAC.

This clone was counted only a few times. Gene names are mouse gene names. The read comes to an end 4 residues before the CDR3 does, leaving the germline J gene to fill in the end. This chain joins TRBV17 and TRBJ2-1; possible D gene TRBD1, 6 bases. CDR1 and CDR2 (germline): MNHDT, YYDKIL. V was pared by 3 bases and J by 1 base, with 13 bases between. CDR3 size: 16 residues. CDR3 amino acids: CASSRRAGTNYAEQFF. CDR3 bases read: TGTGCTAGCAGTAGGAGGGCCGGGACAAACTATGCT.

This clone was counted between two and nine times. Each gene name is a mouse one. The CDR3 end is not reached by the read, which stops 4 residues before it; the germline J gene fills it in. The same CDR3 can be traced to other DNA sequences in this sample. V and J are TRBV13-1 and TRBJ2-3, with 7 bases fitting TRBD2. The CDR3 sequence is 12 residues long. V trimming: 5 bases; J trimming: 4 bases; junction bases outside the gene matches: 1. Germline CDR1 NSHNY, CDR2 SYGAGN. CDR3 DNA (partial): TGTGCCAGCAGGACTGGGACAGAA. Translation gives CASRTGTE. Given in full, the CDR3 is CASRTGTETLYF.

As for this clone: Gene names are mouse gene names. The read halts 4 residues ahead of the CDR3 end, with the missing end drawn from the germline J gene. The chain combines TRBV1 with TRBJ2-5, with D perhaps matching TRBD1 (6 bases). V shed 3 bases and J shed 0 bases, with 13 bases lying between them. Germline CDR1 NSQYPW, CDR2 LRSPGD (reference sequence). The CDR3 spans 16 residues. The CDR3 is CTCSATPQGNQDTQYF. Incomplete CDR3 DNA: TGCACCTGCAGTGCGACCCCACAGGGCAACCAAGAC.

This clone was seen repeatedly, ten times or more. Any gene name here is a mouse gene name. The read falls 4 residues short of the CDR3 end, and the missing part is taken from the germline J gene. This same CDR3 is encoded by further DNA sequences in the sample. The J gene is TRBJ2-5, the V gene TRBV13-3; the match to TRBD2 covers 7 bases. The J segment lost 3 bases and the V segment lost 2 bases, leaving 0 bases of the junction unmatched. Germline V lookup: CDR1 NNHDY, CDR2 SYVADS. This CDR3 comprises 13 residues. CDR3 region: CASSDWGQDTQYF. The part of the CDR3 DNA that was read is TGTGCCAGCAGTGACTGGGGGCAAGAC.

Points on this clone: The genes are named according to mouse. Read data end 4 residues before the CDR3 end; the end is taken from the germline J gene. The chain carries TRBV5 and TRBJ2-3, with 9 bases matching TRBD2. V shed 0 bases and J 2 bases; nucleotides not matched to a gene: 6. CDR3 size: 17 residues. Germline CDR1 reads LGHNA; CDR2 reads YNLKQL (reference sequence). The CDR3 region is CASSQDGGARNAETLYF. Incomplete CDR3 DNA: TGTGCCAGCAGCCAAGATGGGGGGGCGCGAAATGCAGAA.

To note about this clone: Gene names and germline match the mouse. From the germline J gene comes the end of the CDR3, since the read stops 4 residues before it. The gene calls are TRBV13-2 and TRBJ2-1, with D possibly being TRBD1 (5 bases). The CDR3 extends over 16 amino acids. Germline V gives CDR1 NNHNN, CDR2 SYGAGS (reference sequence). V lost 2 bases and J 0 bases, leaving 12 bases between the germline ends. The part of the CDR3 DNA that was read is TGTGCCAGCGGTGAGCCCACAGGAAATAACTATGCT. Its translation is CASGEPTGNNYA. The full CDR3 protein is CASGEPTGNNYAEQFF.

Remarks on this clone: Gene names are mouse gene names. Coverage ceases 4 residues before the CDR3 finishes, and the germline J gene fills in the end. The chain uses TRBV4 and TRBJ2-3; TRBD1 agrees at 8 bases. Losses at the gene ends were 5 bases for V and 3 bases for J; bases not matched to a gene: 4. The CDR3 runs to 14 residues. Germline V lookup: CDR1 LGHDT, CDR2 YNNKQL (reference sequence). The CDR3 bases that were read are TGTGCCAGCAGCCGACAGGGGAGGGCAGAA. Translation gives CASSRQGRAE. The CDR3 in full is CASSRQGRAETLYF. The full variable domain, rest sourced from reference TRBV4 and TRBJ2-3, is ETAVFQTPNYHVTQVGNEVSFNCKQTLGHDTMYWYKQDSKKLLKIMFSYNNKQLIVNETVPRRFSPQSSDKAHLNLRIKSVEPEDSAVYLCASSRQGRAETLYFGSGTRLTVL.

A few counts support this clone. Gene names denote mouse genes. Incomplete CDR3 DNA: TGCACCTGCAGTGCAGATCGTACAGGGCAGAATTCGCCC. As protein: CTCSADRTGQNSP. The entire CDR3 reads CTCSADRTGQNSPLYF. The chain couples TRBV1 to TRBJ1-6; tentatively, D is TRBD1 (6 bases). The read stops 3 residues short of the end of the CDR3; the missing end is completed from the germline J gene. TRBJ1-6 is an ORF; its function is uncertain. V was trimmed by 0 bases and J by 7 bases, leaving 13 bases between them. Germline loops: CDR1 NSQYPW, CDR2 LRSPGD (reference sequence). The CDR3 has 16 amino acids.

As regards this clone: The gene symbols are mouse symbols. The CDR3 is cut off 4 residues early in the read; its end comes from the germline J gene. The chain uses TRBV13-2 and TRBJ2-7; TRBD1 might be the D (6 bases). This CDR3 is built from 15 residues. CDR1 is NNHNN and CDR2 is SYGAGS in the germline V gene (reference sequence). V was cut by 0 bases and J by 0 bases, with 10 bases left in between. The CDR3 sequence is CASGDARGSSYEQYF. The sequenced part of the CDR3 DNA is TGTGCCAGCGGTGATGCGAGGGGGAGCTCCTAT.

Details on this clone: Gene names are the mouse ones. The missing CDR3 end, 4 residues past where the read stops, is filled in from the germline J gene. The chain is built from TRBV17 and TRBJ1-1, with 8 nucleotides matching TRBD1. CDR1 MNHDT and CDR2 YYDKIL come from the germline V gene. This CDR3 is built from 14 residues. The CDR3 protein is CASSRDPRGQEVFF. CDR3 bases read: TGTGCTAGCAGTAGAGATCCCAGGGGGCAA.

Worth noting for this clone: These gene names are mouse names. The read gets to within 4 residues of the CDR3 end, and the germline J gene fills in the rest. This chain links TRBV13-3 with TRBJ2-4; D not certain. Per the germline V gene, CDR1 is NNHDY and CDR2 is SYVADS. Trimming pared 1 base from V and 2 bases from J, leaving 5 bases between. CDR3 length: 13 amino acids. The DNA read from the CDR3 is TGTGCCAGCAGTGATATGGTTCAAAAC. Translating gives CASSDMVQN. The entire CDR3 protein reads CASSDMVQNTLYF.

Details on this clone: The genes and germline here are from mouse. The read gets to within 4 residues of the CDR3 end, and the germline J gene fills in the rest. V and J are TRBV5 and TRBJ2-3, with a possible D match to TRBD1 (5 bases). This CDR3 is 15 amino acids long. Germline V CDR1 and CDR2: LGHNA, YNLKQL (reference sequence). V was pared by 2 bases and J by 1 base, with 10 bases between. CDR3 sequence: CASSQQGLGAETLYF. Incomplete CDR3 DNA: TGTGCCAGCAGCCAACAGGGTCTGGGTGCAGAA.

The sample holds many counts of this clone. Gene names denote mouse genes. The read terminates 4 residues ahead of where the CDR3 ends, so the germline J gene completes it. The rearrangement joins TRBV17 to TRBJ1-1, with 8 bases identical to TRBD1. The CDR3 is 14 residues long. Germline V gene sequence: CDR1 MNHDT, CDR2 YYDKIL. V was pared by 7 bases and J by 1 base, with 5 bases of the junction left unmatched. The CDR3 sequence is CASKAGQGNTEVFF. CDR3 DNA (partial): TGTGCTAGCAAAGCCGGACAGGGGAACACA.

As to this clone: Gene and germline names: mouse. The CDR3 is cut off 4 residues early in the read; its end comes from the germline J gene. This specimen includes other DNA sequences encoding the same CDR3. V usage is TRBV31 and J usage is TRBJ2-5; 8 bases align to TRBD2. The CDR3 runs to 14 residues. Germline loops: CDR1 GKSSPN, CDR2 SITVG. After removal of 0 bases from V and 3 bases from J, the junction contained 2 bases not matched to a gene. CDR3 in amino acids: CAWSLWGGQDTQYF. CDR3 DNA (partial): TGTGCCTGGAGTCTATGGGGGGGGCAAGAC.

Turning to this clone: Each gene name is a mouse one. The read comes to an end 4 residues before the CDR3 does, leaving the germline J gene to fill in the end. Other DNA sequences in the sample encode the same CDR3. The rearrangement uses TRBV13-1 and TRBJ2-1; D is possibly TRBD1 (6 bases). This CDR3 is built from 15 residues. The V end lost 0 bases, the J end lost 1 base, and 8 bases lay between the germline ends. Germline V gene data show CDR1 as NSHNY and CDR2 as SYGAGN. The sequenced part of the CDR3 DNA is TGTGCCAGCAGTGATGAGGGGGTAAACTATGCT. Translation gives CASSDEGVNYA. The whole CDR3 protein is CASSDEGVNYAEQFF.

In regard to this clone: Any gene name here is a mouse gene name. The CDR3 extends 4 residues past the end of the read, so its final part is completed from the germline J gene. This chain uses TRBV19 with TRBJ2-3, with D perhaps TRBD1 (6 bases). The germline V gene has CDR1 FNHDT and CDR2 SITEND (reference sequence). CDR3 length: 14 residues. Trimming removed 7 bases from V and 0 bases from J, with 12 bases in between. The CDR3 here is CASDRDKSAETLYF. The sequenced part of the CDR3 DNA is TGTGCCAGCGACCGGGACAAAAGTGCAGAA.